The following is a TCR beta chain sequence with its context. These data come from a study of control samples from healthy donors and cancer patients. The table came from immunoSEQ multiplex PCR; TCRdb's copy has only in-frame clones and leaves some out. The sample has around 140,000 clones; approximately 90% are singletons. The V segment lost 4 bases and the J segment 7 bases; nucleotides outside the gene matches: 7. From germline, CDR1 is SGHNT and CDR2 YYREEE (reference sequence). The CDR3 spans 13 residues. Sequencing was performed on blood. This rearrangement joins TRBV5-4 to TRBJ1-1; 7 positions match TRBD1. The source of this sequence is a woman in her forties or fifties in good health. The CDR3 region is CASSIQGGVEAFF. The CDR3 DNA is TGTGCCAGCAGCATTCAAGGGGGCGTTGAAGCTTTCTTT.